The 17 T cell receptor beta chains reported below all come from one sample, sequenced in a study of blood T cell repertoires in COVID-19 (dated by TCRdb to about 2020). Library preparation was by the immunoSEQ multiplex PCR assay. TCRdb took this table from immuneACCESS and kept in-frame rearrangements with V and J called. Such tables lack part of the clones; where checked against another copy, unresolved V genes explain under half of the gap, and the rest is unexplained. Within this sample are approximately 220,000 clones, with 83% of them counted one time only. The ten largest account for roughly 2.7% of the sample. Sequencing used peripheral blood. These receptors came from a woman aged 40 to 50 with active or convalescent COVID-19.

The gene calls are TRBV6-2 or TRBV6-3 and TRBJ2-7; 8 bases fit TRBD2. From germline, CDR1 is MNHEY and CDR2 SVGEGT. The CDR3 has 15 amino acids. After removal of 2 bases from V and 3 bases from J, the junction contained 6 bases not matched to a gene. The CDR3 protein is CASSYITGGNYEQYF. The CDR3 nucleotides read TGTGCCAGCAGTTACATCACGGGGGGGAACTACGAGCAGTACTTC.

The chain uses TRBV19 and TRBJ2-5; a weak D match, TRBD2 (6 bases). Trimming cost V 4 bases and J 7 bases, with 13 bases left between them. From germline, CDR1 is LNHDA and CDR2 SQIVND (reference sequence). The CDR3 runs 13 residues. This CDR3 is CASSTLLAATQYF. The DNA of the CDR3 is TGTGCCAGTAGTACCCTACTAGCAGCGACCCAGTACTTC.

This rearrangement joins TRBV5-1 to TRBJ1-4, with 8 positions matching TRBD1. Per the germline V gene, CDR1 is SGHRS and CDR2 is YFSETQ. J lost 3 bases, V lost 4 bases, and 5 bases had no gene match. This CDR3 is built from 15 residues. CDR3 nucleotides: TGCGCCAGCAGCCCTGACAGGGGCCCTAATGAAAAACTGTTTTTT. Protein sequence: CASSPDRGPNEKLFF.

This clone has only a few counts. This chain connects TRBV6-5 to TRBJ1-1, with 9 bases that match TRBD1. Germline V gene lookup returns CDR1 MNHEY and CDR2 SVGAGI. V dropped 4 bases and J dropped 3; count of bases not matched to a gene: 6. The CDR3 length is 15 residues. The CDR3 DNA is TGTGCCAGCAGTTCCACAGGGGGCGGTGACACTGAAGCTTTCTTT. Its translation: CASSSTGGGDTEAFF.

In its sample, this clone was seen a few times. The J gene is TRBJ1-5, the V gene TRBV28; the D is unclear. Deletions cut 3 bases from V and 1 base from J, with 13 bases between. CDR3 length equals 16 residues. In germline, CDR1 is MDHEN, CDR2 SYDVKM. The CDR3 DNA reads as TGTGCCAGCAGTTTTTTCGGCAGGCTGAGCAATCAGCCCCAGCATTTT. This translates into CASSFFGRLSNQPQHF.

In its sample, this clone was seen once. The V call is TRBV11-3, the J call TRBJ1-1; a possible D gene is TRBD1 (6 bases). The ends were cut back, 1 base at V and 3 bases at J, with 12 bases in the middle. CDR3 length equals 15 residues. Per germline, CDR1 SGHNT and CDR2 YENEEA. The CDR3 region has the DNA TGTGCCAGCAGCTTAGTATATTACAGGGACACTGAAGCTTTCTTT. It yields the protein CASSLVYYRDTEAFF.

The chain has TRBV7-8 and TRBJ1-6; D might be TRBD1 (5 bases). The CDR3 runs 14 residues. Germline V gene lookup returns CDR1 SGHVS and CDR2 FQNEAQ. The V end lost 3 bases, the J end lost 9 bases, and 12 bases lay between the germline ends. CDR3 nucleotides: TGTGCCAGCAGCTTCGACGGGGGTAGTTCACCCCTCCACTTT. Amino acid sequence: CASSFDGGSSPLHF.

The chain recombines TRBV28 with TRBJ2-7, with D perhaps TRBD1 (6 bases). Germline lookup yields CDR1 MDHEN and CDR2 SYDVKM. Trimming stripped 7 bases from V and 5 bases from J, with 15 bases between. This CDR3 spans 13 amino acids. The CDR3 region has the DNA TGTGCCAGCAAATTAACAGGGACGGACGAGCAGTACTTC. Its protein product is CASKLTGTDEQYF.

This sequence joins TRBV3-1 (or the pseudogene TRBV3-2) and TRBJ2-5, with TRBD2 as a possible D gene (5 bases). CDR3 size: 15 residues. Germline CDR1 reads LGHDT; CDR2 reads YNNKEL (reference sequence). The germline V and J ends were trimmed by 4 bases and 4 bases, with 16 bases remaining between them. In DNA form, the CDR3 reads TGTGCCAGCAGCCGCAGGTCGATCGAGGGAGAGACCCAGTACTTC. This gives the protein CASSRRSIEGETQYF.

This chain uses TRBV9 with TRBJ1-4, with 7 positions matching TRBD1. The length of the CDR3 is 16 residues. V lost 2 bases, J lost 0 bases, and 4 bases stayed unmatched. CDR1 SGDLS and CDR2 YYNGEE come from the germline V gene. CDR3 in DNA: TGTGCCAGCAGCGTGTGGGACAGCGCAACTAATGAAAAACTGTTTTTT. As protein: CASSVWDSATNEKLFF.

The V and J genes are TRBV7-8 and TRBJ1-5; 9 positions agree with TRBD1. Germline CDR1 SGHVS, CDR2 FQNEAQ. V was clipped by 2 bases and J by 6 bases; unmatched bases: 5. The CDR3 totals 15 residues. The CDR3 reads CASSLTGTGLQPQHF. The CDR3 bases are TGTGCCAGCAGCTTAACCGGGACAGGGCTTCAGCCCCAGCATTTT. Filled out from reference TRBV7-8 and TRBJ1-5, the complete variable domain reads GAGVSQSPRYKVAKRGQDVALRCDPISGHVSLFWYQQALGQGPEFLTYFQNEAQLDKSGLPSDRFFAERPEGSVSTLKIQRTQQEDSAVYLCASSLTGTGLQPQHFGDGTRLSIL.

The rearrangement links TRBV7-3 to TRBJ1-5; 7 bases map to TRBD1. The germline V gene has CDR1 SGHTA and CDR2 FQGTGA. The CDR3 has 13 amino acids. V lost 5 bases to trimming and J lost 5 bases; unmatched junction nucleotides: 3. The CDR3 protein is CASSIDRDQPQHF. In DNA, the CDR3 is TGTGCCAGCAGCATCGACAGGGATCAGCCCCAGCATTTT.

The chain joins TRBV9 to TRBJ1-2, with D perhaps matching TRBD1 (6 bases). The CDR3 consists of 18 residues. CDR1 and CDR2 from the germline V gene are SGDLS and YYNGEE. Trimming cost V 0 bases and J 4 bases, with 22 bases left between them. The CDR3: CASSVDGRTVPGLYGYTF. The CDR3 DNA reads TGTGCCAGCAGCGTAGACGGACGGACAGTCCCCGGCCTCTATGGCTACACCTTC.

CDR3 DNA: TGTGCCAGCAGAAAGGACTGGAATAATTCACCCCTCCACTTT. This encodes CASRKDWNNSPLHF. The chain carries TRBV6-5 and TRBJ1-6; D ambiguous. This CDR3 region has 14 residues. The germline V and J ends were trimmed by 6 bases and 5 bases, with 11 bases remaining between them. The germline V gene has CDR1 MNHEY and CDR2 SVGAGI.

The chain carries TRBV9 and TRBJ2-6; 7 bases match TRBD2. After removal of 3 bases from V and 0 bases from J, the junction contained 3 bases not matched to a gene. The CDR3 has 16 amino acids. Germline V CDR1 and CDR2: SGDLS, YYNGEE. DNA of the CDR3: TGTGCCAGCAGCGGGACTAGGGACTCTGGGGCCAACGTCCTGACTTTC. It encodes CASSGTRDSGANVLTF.

V is TRBV4-2 and J is TRBJ1-4, with TRBD1 matching over 8 bases. The germline V gene encodes CDR1 LGHNA and CDR2 YNFKEQ. The V segment lost 9 bases and the J segment 3 bases; nucleotides outside the gene matches: 15. The CDR3 sequence is 17 residues long. For the CDR3, the DNA is TGTGCCAGACCTTGGCACGGACAGGGAAAGGCTAATGAAAAACTGTTTTTT. Translating gives CARPWHGQGKANEKLFF.

This clone was seen a single time. V usage is TRBV5-1 and J usage is TRBJ2-1, with D maybe TRBD1 (5 bases). The CDR3 extends over 13 amino acids. Deletions cut 0 bases from V and 8 bases from J, with 9 bases between. CDR1 and CDR2 (germline): SGHRS, YFSETQ. CDR3 sequence reads: CASSLARGHEQFF. The CDR3 nucleotides read TGCGCCAGCAGCTTGGCAAGGGGTCATGAGCAGTTCTTC.